This TCR beta chain was sequenced in a study of Ad26.COV2.S vaccination and SARS-CoV-2 variants. Across the study: Doses of Ad26.COV2.S were injected into muscle once or twice, 56 days apart.

Overall study results and limits: Total T cell responses were possibly underestimated by TCR breadth and depth analyses. Substantial post-vaccination breadth of spike-specific CD8+ and CD4+ T cell responses was reported.

Assay used: immunoSEQ multiplex PCR; TCRdb lists only in-frame clones, some missing. Here the sample spans 350,000 to 400,000 clones, approximately 91% being singletons. Stated treatment: roughly 19 received Ad26.COV2.S at low or high dose, single or two shots; 5 received placebo; per-sample allocation not given. Sampling occurred on day 63 after the first vaccine or placebo injection. An adult donor aged 18-55 years was enrolled in Boston. Regarding this clone: Its antigen remains unidentified.

The CDR3 runs 14 residues. Trimming pared 2 bases from V and 2 bases from J, leaving 9 bases between. The V gene's germline CDR1 is KGHSH and CDR2 LQKENI. V and J are TRBV18 and TRBJ1-2; D unclear. The TCR sequence derives from a person between 18 and 60 years old who received the Ad26.COV2.S COVID-19 vaccine or a placebo. This specimen was peripheral blood, taken in a trial of Ad26.COV2.S vaccine versus placebo. CDR3 coding DNA: TGTGCCAGCTCACCAGGCCAGACCAACTATGGCTACACCTTC. Protein product: CASSPGQTNYGYTF.